Below, 21 T cell receptor beta chains from the same sample are listed, as sequenced in a study of blood T cells in healthy people across ages. Next came a second PCR, run for 7 to 11 cycles, which used a sample-barcoded 5' primer along with a J-beta primer mix. TCRdb ran MiXCR on the 5' RACE reads and lists one entry per CDR3 protein. The sample has about 700,000 distinct CDR3 sequences, 32% seen once. Sequences were obtained from blood. The source is a woman at least 80 years old in good health.

This clonotype occurred many times. V and J are TRBV5-1 and TRBJ2-1, with 11 bases identical to TRBD1. V gave up 3 bases and J gave up 6 bases; unmatched junction bases: 5. Germline V gene sequence: CDR1 SGHRS, CDR2 YFSETQ. There are 15 residues in the CDR3. CDR3 amino acids: CASSSGTGGINEQFF. The CDR3 nucleotides read TGCGCCAGCAGCTCCGGGACAGGGGGAATCAATGAGCAGTTCTTC.

A few counts support this clonotype. The chain links TRBV4-3 to TRBJ1-1; 9 bases map to TRBD1. Trimming took 0 bases from V and 10 from J; bases not matched to a gene: 9. The CDR3 runs 15 residues. CDR1 and CDR2 (germline): LGHNA, YSLEER. The CDR3 loop is CASSQDPGQGSSAFF. In nucleotides, the CDR3 is TGCGCCAGCAGCCAAGACCCTGGACAGGGGAGCTCAGCTTTCTTT.

This clonotype has only a few counts. This clone may be a read error of a much larger clone one base away. This chain uses TRBV7-9 with TRBJ2-7; 8 positions agree with TRBD1. This CDR3 has 14 residues. Germline V CDR1 and CDR2: SEHNR, FQNEAQ (reference sequence). The trim removed 3 bases at V and 7 bases at J, leaving 8 bases unmatched. The CDR3 DNA follows: TGTGCCAGCAGCTTGACAGGGGCCAACAATGAGCAGTACTTC. Translating gives CASSLTGANNEQYF.

This clonotype has ten or more counts. This chain uses TRBV7-3 with TRBJ2-1; no definite D call. This CDR3 contains 13 residues. Per germline, CDR1 SGHTA and CDR2 FQGTGA. Trimming removed 0 bases at V and 12 bases at J, with 12 bases between. The CDR3 sequence: CASSLTKTLGQFF. DNA of the CDR3: TGTGCCAGCAGCTTAACGAAAACCCTCGGGCAGTTCTTC. Supplemented by reference TRBV7-3 and TRBJ2-1, the full variable domain reads GAGVSQTPSNKVTEKGKYVELRCDPISGHTALYWYRQSLGQGPEFLIYFQGTGAADDSGLPNDRFFAVRPEGSVSTLKIQRTERGDSAVYLCASSLTKTLGQFFGPGTRLTVL.

This clonotype was seen more than once but under ten times. The CDR3 here is CASSIDGAGGTDTQYF. The CDR3 DNA reads as TGTGCCAGTAGTATAGATGGAGCGGGGGGCACAGATACGCAGTATTTT. The chain couples TRBV19 to TRBJ2-3, with 8 bases that match TRBD2. The CDR3 extends over 16 amino acids. In germline, CDR1 is LNHDA, CDR2 SQIVND (reference sequence). After removal of 0 bases from V and 1 base from J, the junction contained 3 bases not matched to a gene.

The J gene is TRBJ1-2, the V gene TRBV14; no clear D gene. Germline V gene lookup returns CDR1 SGHDN and CDR2 FVKESK. This CDR3 is built from 13 residues. Trimming shortened V by 0 bases and J by 10 bases, and 12 bases separated the two germline ends. The CDR3 DNA sequence: TGTGCCAGCAGCCAAGATCGGGGAAGCCCCTACACCTTC. Translated: CASSQDRGSPYTF.

Many counts were recorded for this clonotype. The chain is built from TRBV12-3 or TRBV12-4 and TRBJ2-7, with 8 bases fitting TRBD1. J was trimmed by 1 base and V by 5 bases; bases with no gene match: 4. This CDR3 contains 14 residues. The CDR3: CASSGGQGSYEQYF. CDR3 sequence (DNA): TGTGCCAGCAGTGGCGGACAGGGATCCTACGAGCAGTACTTC.

This clonotype has a count of ten or more. The chain recombines TRBV9 with TRBJ2-3; D gene unclear. Trimming removed 4 bases at V and 0 bases at J, with 15 bases between. This CDR3 spans 16 amino acids. The germline gives CDR1 SGDLS, CDR2 YYNGEE. The CDR3 DNA reads TGTGCCAGCAGCCCCTCGGTCAAACCTAGCACAGATACGCAGTATTTT. Translation: CASSPSVKPSTDTQYF.

The table lists this clonotype with a few counts. This rearrangement joins TRBV27 to TRBJ1-5, with a weak D call TRBD1 (5 bases). Germline V gene lookup returns CDR1 MNHEY and CDR2 SMNVEV (reference sequence). This CDR3 is built from 15 residues. Trimming pared 6 bases from V and 7 bases from J, leaving 19 bases between. CDR3 sequence reads: CASSLLGRAGQPQHF. The CDR3 DNA sequence: TGTGCCAGCAGCCTACTCGGCAGGGCCGGACAGCCCCAGCATTTT.

As concerns this clonotype: The DNA is omitted, as the CDR3 cannot be located on it reliably, and the CDR3 follows TCRdb's listing. The genes are TRBV28 and TRBJ2-1; TRBD1, as called in the table, went unchecked against the DNA. Per germline, CDR1 MDHEN and CDR2 SYDVKM. The CDR3 length is 13 residues, termini included. The CDR3 spells CASSLVGQGAPFF.

The V gene is TRBV25-1, the J gene TRBJ1-2, with D possibly TRBD1 on 5 matching bases. The germline V and J ends were trimmed by 3 bases and 2 bases, with 10 bases remaining between them. The CDR3 length is 14 residues. Germline CDR1 and CDR2: MGHDK and SYGVNS. CDR3 bases: TGTGCCAGCAGTGACGGGGGAGGGAACTATGGCTACACCTTC. This gives the protein CASSDGGGNYGYTF.

This clonotype was seen a handful of times. V usage is TRBV12-3 or TRBV12-4 and J usage is TRBJ1-1; TRBD1 matches 7 bases. The CDR3 runs 14 residues. J lost 3 bases, V lost 6 bases, and 7 bases had no gene match. CDR3 protein: CASSPGGSHTEAFF. In DNA form, the CDR3 reads TGTGCCAGCAGCCCAGGGGGAAGTCACACTGAAGCTTTCTTT.

Concerning this clonotype itself: Possible read error: a much larger clone is one base away. The CDR3 loop reads CASSLALGAYNEQYF. DNA of the CDR3: TGCGCCAGCAGCTTGGCCCTCGGCGCTTACAATGAGCAGTACTTC. This chain links TRBV5-1 with TRBJ2-4; D is unresolved. CDR1 and CDR2 (germline): SGHRS, YFSETQ. V lost 0 bases and J lost 13, with 20 bases in between. This CDR3 has 15 residues.

This clonotype came up many times. The chain couples TRBV3-1 to TRBJ2-4; perhaps TRBD2 as D (7 bases). Trimming stripped 2 bases from V and 7 bases from J, with 18 bases between. This CDR3 is built from 16 residues. The germline gives CDR1 LGHDT, CDR2 YNNKEL (reference sequence). In DNA, the CDR3 is TGTGCCAGCAGCCAACGGCGGGGGCCATCCCCCAACATTCAGTACTTC. Translating it yields CASSQRRGPSPNIQYF.

Remarks on this clonotype: This could be a read error, since a much larger clone is one nucleotide away. In DNA form, the CDR3 reads TGTGCCAGCAGTTGCGGGGCGGGGGGGCCCTCCTACAATGAGCAGTTCTTC. This encodes CASSCGAGGPSYNEQFF. This chain uses TRBV6-2 or TRBV6-3 with TRBJ2-1; 9 bases map to TRBD2. V dropped 4 bases and J dropped 0; count of bases not matched to a gene: 7. Germline V gene sequence: CDR1 MNHEY, CDR2 SVGEGT. CDR3 length equals 17 residues.

This clonotype was recorded once. This may come from a read error, since a much larger clone is one base off. The rearrangement uses TRBV11-1 and TRBJ2-1; 10 bases fit TRBD2. Germline lookup yields CDR1 SGHAT and CDR2 FQDESV (reference sequence). The CDR3 runs to 13 residues. CDR3 DNA sequence: TGTGCCTGCAGCTTAGCGGGGGGAAGCGAGCAGTTCTTC. Amino acid sequence: CACSLAGGSEQFF.

There are many counts of this clonotype. V is TRBV10-3 and J is TRBJ1-4, with 7 positions matching TRBD1. Trimming took 4 bases from V and 7 from J; bases not matched to a gene: 12. The CDR3 is 16 residues long. Germline CDR1 is ENHRY and CDR2 is SYGVKD. The CDR3 here is CAISGSWDRSTEKLFF. In DNA form, the CDR3 reads TGTGCCATCAGTGGGTCGTGGGACAGATCGACTGAAAAACTGTTTTTT.

The chain combines TRBV7-3 with TRBJ1-1; TRBD1 matches at 7 bases. J was trimmed by 8 bases and V by 1 base; bases with no gene match: 7. Germline loops: CDR1 SGHTA, CDR2 FQGTGA. The CDR3 extends over 14 amino acids. CDR3 in amino acids: CASSLNRGQGEAFF. Written as DNA, the CDR3 is TGTGCCAGCAGCTTAAACAGGGGTCAGGGCGAAGCTTTCTTT. Based on the CDR3 plus reference TRBV7-3 and TRBJ1-1, the full variable domain is GAGVSQTPSNKVTEKGKYVELRCDPISGHTALYWYRQSLGQGPEFLIYFQGTGAADDSGLPNDRFFAVRPEGSVSTLKIQRTERGDSAVYLCASSLNRGQGEAFFGQGTRLTVV.

The table lists this clonotype with many counts. The J gene is TRBJ2-7, the V gene TRBV3-1; tentative D call: TRBD2 (5 bases). V gave up 6 bases and J gave up 10 bases, with 13 bases separating them. Per germline, CDR1 LGHDT and CDR2 YNNKEL (reference sequence). The length of the CDR3 is 11 residues. The CDR3 sequence is CASRQTRTQYF. CDR3 DNA: TGTGCCAGCAGACAAACTAGAACCCAGTACTTC.

As to this clonotype: A clone one base away is much larger, so this may be a read error. The chain uses TRBV20-1 and TRBJ2-1, with 8 bases that match TRBD2. This CDR3 has 13 residues. Germline V gene data show CDR1 as DFQATT and CDR2 as SNEGSKA (reference sequence). The trim removed 6 bases at V and 9 bases at J, leaving 10 bases unmatched. The CDR3: CSAPTSEVGEQFF. As DNA, the CDR3 is TGCAGTGCGCCGACTAGCGAGGTTGGTGAGCAGTTCTTC.

This clonotype was counted a few times. The J gene is TRBJ1-1, the V gene TRBV5-1, with D unclear. Trimming removed 0 bases at V and 1 base at J, with 10 bases between. The CDR3 extends over 15 amino acids. From germline, CDR1 is SGHRS and CDR2 YFSETQ. CDR3 in DNA: TGCGCCAGCAGCTTGGCCATGGCCCAGAACACTGAAGCTTTCTTT. It encodes CASSLAMAQNTEAFF.